The rows below give T cell receptor beta chains drawn from one sample of a study of beta chain features in type 1 diabetes. TCRdb keeps only in-frame clones here, not all; method: immunoSEQ multiplex PCR. The table includes a few hundred thousand clones, about 18% detected once. The sequencing input was naive CD4+ T cells from blood. These TCRs come from a woman under 30 in good health. Both conserved end residues are part of each CDR3.

TRBJ2-2 TRBV6-5 CASSWDGGRVGELFF
TRBJ2-1 TRBV15 CATSRDSAGGYEQFF
TRBJ2-5 TRBV19 CASTPAGGWETQYF
TRBJ1-2 TRBV7-6 CASSLGENYGYTF
TRBJ2-5 TRBV28 CASSLGQRRETQYF
TRBJ2-2 TRBV30 CAWRDRRGGNTGELFF
TRBJ1-1 TRBV6-5 CASSYLAEAFF
TRBJ2-5 TRBV29-1 CSVTGPSLQETQYF
TRBJ2-4 TRBV9 CASSVDILAKNIQYF
TRBJ1-6 TRBV7-3 CASSEQGDNSPLHF
TRBJ2-2 TRBV7-9 CASSQDSNTGELFF
TRBJ1-4 TRBV6-6 CASSSPDRGNEKLFF
TRBJ1-5 TRBV4-1 CASSQEQGPSQPQHF
TRBJ2-5 TRBV5-6 CASTLSMYQETQYF
TRBJ1-6 TRBV7-9 CASTIPNSPLHF
TRBJ2-1 TRBV5-1 CASSFGQGAYNEQFF
TRBJ1-2 TRBV5-6 CASSLDRGLHYGYTF
TRBJ1-5 TRBV9 CASSVGAFSNQPQHF
TRBJ2-3 TRBV19 CASSRDTGTDTQYF
TRBJ2-3 TRBV7-8 CASSFPGTGSDTQYF
TRBJ2-3 TRBV7-2 CASSWRGRGDTQYF
TRBJ1-2 TRBV25-1 CASSDPLSGYTF
TRBJ2-1 TRBV4-2 CASSQEDRGTPYNEQFF
TRBJ1-2 TRBV29-1 CSVDTAGGYGYTF
TRBJ2-2 TRBV19 CGSAGLADYTGELFF
TRBJ1-1 TRBV19 CATTTDLNTEAFF
TRBJ1-1 TRBV5-4 CASSLTEGRAFF
TRBJ1-3 TRBV6-5 CASRGEGGSGNTIYF
TRBJ1-2 TRBV12-5 CASGPDSGYGYTF
TRBJ2-1 TRBV7-3 CASSSRPTGYNEQFF
TRBJ2-1 TRBV5-1 CASSSGLAGTSEQFF
TRBJ2-7 TRBV29-1 CSVEEGSGTGAREQYF
TRBJ1-1 TRBV30 CAWRVGTVNTEAFF